Described below is a single T cell receptor beta chain sequence and its context. The sample originates from a study of blood T cell repertoires in COVID-19. At the level of the study: Sources were T cells, B-cell-depleted T cells, or PBMCs; the material itself was cDNA or gDNA.

The table came from immunoSEQ multiplex PCR; TCRdb's copy has only in-frame clones and leaves some out. This table has approximately 230,000 clones, roughly nine tenths appearing once. The CDR3 length is 14 residues. With V trimmed by 3 bases and J by 4 bases, 4 bases remained unmatched. Germline lookup yields CDR1 SGDLS and CDR2 YYNGEE. This TCR derives from a woman in her twenties or thirties with acute COVID-19. The J gene is TRBJ1-5, the V gene TRBV9; TRBD1 matches at 7 bases. Sequenced: PBMCs or T cells enriched from blood (not recorded which). CDR3 nucleotides: TGTGCCAGCAGCGCCGCGGACAGGAATCAGCCCCAGCATTTT. Translation gives CASSAADRNQPQHF.